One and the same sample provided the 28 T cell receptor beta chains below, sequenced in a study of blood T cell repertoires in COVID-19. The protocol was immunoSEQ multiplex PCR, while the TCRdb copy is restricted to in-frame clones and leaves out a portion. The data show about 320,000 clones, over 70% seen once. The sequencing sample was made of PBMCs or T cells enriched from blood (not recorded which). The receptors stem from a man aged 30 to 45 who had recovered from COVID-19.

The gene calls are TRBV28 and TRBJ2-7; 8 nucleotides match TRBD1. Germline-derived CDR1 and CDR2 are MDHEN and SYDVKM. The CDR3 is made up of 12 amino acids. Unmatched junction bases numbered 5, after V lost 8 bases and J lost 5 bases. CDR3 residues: CASGQGTHEQYF. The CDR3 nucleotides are TGTGCCAGCGGACAGGGAACCCACGAGCAGTACTTC.

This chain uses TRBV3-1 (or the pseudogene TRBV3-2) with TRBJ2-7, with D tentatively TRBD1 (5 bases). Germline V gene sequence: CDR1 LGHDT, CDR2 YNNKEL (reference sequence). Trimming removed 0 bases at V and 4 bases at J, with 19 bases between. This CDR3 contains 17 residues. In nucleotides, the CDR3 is TGTGCCAGCAGCCAAGATCGGAAAGGGGTAAAGGGGTACGAGCAGTACTTC. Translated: CASSQDRKGVKGYEQYF.

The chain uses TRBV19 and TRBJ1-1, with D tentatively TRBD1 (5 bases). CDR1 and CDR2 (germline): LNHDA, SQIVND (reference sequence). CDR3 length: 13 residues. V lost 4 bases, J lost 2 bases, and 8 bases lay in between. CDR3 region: CASSTTVNTEAFF. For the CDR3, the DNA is TGTGCCAGTAGTACGACAGTTAACACTGAAGCTTTCTTT.

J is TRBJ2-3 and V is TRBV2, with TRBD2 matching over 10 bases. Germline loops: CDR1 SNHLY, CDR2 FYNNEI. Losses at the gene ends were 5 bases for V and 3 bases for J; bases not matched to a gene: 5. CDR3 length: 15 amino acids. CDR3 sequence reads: CASSSSGGATDTQYF. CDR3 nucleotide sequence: TGTGCCAGCAGTTCGAGCGGGGGGGCGACAGATACGCAGTATTTT.

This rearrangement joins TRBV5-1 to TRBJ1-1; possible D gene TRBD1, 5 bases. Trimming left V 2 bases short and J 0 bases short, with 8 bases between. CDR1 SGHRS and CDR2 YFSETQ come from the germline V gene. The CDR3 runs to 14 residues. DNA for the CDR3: TGCGCCAGCAGCTTCCGGACAATGAACACTGAAGCTTTCTTT. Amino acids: CASSFRTMNTEAFF. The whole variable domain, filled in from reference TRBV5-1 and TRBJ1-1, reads KAGVTQTPRYLIKTRGQQVTLSCSPISGHRSVSWYQQTPGQGLQFLFEYFSETQRNKGNFPGRFSGRQFSNSRSEMNVSTLELGDSALYLCASSFRTMNTEAFFGQGTRLTVV.

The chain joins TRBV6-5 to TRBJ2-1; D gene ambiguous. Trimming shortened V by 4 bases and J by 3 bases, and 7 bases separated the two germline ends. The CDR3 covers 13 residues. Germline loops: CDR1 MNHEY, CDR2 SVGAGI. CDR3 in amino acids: CASSSRFYNEQFF. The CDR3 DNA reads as TGTGCCAGCAGTTCCAGGTTCTACAATGAGCAGTTCTTC.

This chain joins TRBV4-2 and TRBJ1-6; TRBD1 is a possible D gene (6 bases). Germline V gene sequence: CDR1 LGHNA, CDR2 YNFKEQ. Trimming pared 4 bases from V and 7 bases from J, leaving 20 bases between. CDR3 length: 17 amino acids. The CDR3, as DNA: TGTGCCAGCAGCCTTCCGTTGGATACAGGGTCCAATTCACCCCTCCACTTT. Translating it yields CASSLPLDTGSNSPLHF.

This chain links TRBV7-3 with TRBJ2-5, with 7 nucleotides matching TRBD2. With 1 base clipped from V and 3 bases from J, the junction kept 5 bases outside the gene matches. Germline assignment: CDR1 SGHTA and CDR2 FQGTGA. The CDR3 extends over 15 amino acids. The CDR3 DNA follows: TGTGCCAGCAGCTTAAGCGGGCTAGCGGAAGAGACCCAGTACTTC. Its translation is CASSLSGLAEETQYF.

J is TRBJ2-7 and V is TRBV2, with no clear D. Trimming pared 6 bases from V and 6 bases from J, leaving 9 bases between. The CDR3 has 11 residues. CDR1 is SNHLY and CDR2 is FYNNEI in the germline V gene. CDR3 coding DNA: TGTGCCAGCAGCCCGCTATCCGAGCAGTACTTC. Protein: CASSPLSEQYF. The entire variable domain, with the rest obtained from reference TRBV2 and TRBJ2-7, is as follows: EPEVTQTPSHQVTQMGQEVILRCVPISNHLYFYWYRQILGQKVEFLVSFYNNEISEKSEIFDDQFSVERPDGSNFTLKIRSTKLEDSAMYFCASSPLSEQYFGPGTRLTVT.

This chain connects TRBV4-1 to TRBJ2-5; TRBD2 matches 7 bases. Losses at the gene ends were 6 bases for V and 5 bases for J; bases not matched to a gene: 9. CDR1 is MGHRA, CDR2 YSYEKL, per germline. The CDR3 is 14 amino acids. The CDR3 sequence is CASSLRGGGETQYF. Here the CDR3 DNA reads TGCGCCAGCAGTCTCCGCGGGGGTGGGGAGACCCAGTACTTC.

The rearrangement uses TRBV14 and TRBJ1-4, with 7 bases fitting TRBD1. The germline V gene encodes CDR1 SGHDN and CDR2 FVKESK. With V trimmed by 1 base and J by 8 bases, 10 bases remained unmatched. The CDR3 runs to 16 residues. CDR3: CASSQALGTVGEKLFF. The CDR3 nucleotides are TGTGCCAGCAGCCAAGCCCTCGGGACAGTGGGAGAAAAACTGTTTTTT. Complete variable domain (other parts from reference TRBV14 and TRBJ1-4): EAGVTQFPSHSVIEKGQTVTLRCDPISGHDNLYWYRRVMGKEIKFLLHFVKESKQDESGMPNNRFLAERTGGTYSTLKVQPAELEDSGVYFCASSQALGTVGEKLFFGSGTQLSVL.

The CDR3 coding sequence is TGCGCCGCCGGGACTAGCGGGGGTGCAGGTATGGACGAGCAGTACTTC. It encodes CAAGTSGGAGMDEQYF. This rearrangement joins TRBV10-2 to TRBJ2-7; 14 positions match TRBD2. CDR3 size: 16 residues. The V gene's germline CDR1 is WSHSY and CDR2 SAAADI. Trimming removed 11 bases from V and 5 bases from J; junction bases left unmatched: 14.

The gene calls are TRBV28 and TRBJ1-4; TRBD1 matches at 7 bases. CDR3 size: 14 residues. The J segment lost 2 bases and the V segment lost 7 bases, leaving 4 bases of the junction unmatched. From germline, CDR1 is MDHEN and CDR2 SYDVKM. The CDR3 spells CASTLQGTNEKLFF. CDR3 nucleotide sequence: TGTGCCAGCACCCTACAGGGGACTAATGAAAAACTGTTTTTT. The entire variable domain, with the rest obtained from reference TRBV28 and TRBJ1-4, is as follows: DVKVTQSSRYLVKRTGEKVFLECVQDMDHENMFWYRQDPGLGLRLIYFSYDVKMKEKGDIPEGYSVSREKKERFSLILESASTNQTSMYLCASTLQGTNEKLFFGSGTQLSVL.

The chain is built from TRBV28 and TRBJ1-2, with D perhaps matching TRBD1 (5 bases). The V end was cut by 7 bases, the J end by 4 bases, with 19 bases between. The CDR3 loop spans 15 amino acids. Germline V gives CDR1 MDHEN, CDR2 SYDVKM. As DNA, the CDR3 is TGTGCCAGCAATACCCAGGGAGGGAAGGCCTATGGCTACACCTTC. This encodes CASNTQGGKAYGYTF.

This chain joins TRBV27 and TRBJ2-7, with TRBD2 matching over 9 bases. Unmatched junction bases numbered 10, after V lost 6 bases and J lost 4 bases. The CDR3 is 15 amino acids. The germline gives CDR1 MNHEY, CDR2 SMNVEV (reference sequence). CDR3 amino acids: CASRLSGTSWYEQYF. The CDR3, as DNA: TGTGCCAGCAGACTCTCCGGGACTAGCTGGTACGAGCAGTACTTC.

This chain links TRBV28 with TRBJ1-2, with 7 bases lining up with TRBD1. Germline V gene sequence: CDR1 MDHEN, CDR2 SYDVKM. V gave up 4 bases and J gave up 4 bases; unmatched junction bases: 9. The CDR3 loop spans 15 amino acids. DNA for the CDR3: TGTGCCAGCAGTTACCCCCTGGGACAGATCTATGGCTACACCTTC. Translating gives CASSYPLGQIYGYTF.

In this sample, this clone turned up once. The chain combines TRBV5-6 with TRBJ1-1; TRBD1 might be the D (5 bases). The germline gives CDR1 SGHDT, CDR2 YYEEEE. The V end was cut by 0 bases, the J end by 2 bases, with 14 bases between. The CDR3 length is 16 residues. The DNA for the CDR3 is TGTGCCAGCAGCTTGGTCTGGGGCCAGGGAAACACTGAAGCTTTCTTT. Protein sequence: CASSLVWGQGNTEAFF.

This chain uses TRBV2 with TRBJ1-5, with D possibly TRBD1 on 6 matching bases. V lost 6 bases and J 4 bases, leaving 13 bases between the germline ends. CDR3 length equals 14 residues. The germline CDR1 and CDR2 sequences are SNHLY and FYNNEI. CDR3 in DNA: TGTGCCAGCAGGGGACACGAACTAAATCAGCCCCAGCATTTT. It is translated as CASRGHELNQPQHF.

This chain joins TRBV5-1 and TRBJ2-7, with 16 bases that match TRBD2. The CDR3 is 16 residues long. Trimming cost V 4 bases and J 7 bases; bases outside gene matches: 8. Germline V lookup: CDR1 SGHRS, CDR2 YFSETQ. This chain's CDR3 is CASSLGTSGGAGEQYF. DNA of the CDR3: TGCGCCAGCAGCCTAGGGACTAGCGGGGGGGCTGGGGAGCAGTACTTC.

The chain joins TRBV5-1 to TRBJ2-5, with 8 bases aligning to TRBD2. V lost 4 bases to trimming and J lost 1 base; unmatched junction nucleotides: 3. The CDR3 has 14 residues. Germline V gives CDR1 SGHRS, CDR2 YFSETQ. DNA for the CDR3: TGCGCCAGCAGCCGGCTAGCGGGCCAAGAGACCCAGTACTTC. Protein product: CASSRLAGQETQYF.

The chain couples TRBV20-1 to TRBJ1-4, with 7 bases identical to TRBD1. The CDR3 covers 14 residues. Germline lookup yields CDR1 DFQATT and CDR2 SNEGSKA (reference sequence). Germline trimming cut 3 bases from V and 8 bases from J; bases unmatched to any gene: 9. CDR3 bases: TGCAGTGCTAGTGGGGACAGATATCAAGAAAAACTGTTTTTT. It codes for CSASGDRYQEKLFF.

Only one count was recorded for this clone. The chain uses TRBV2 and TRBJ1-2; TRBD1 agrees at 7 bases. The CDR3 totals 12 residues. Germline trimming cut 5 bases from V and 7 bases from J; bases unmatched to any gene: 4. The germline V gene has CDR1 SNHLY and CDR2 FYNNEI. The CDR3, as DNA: TGTGCCAGCAGTTATGACAGGGTTGGCTACACCTTC. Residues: CASSYDRVGYTF.

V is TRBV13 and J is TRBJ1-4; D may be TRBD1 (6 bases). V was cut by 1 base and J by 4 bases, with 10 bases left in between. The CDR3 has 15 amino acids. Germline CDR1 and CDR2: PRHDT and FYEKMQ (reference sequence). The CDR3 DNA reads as TGTGCCAGCAGCTTAGAAGGGGGATATAATGAAAAACTGTTTTTT. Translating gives CASSLEGGYNEKLFF.

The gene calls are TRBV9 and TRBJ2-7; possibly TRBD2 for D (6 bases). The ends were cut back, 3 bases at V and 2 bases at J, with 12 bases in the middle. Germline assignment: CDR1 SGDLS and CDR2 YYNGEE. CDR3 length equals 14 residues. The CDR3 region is CASSAGSNPYEQYF. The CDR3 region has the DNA TGTGCCAGCAGCGCCGGGAGCAACCCCTACGAGCAGTACTTC.

The CDR3 region is CASSPGTGAYEQYF. CDR3 in DNA: TGTGCCAGCAGCCCAGGGACAGGGGCCTACGAGCAGTACTTC. The genes are TRBV9 and TRBJ2-7; 10 nucleotides line up with TRBD1. Germline assignment: CDR1 SGDLS and CDR2 YYNGEE. CDR3 length: 14 amino acids. V dropped 4 bases and J dropped 2; count of bases not matched to a gene: 3.

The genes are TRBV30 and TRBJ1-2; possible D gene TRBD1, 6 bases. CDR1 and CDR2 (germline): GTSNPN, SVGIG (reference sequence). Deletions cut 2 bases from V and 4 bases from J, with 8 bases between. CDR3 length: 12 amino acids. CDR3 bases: TGTGCCTGGAGTACAGGGCCCTATGGCTACACCTTC. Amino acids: CAWSTGPYGYTF.

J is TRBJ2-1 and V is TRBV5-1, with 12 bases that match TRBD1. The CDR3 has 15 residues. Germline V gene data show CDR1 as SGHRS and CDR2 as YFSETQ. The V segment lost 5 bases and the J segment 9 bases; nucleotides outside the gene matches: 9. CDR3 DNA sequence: TGCGCCAGCAGGAAACCGGGACAGGGGGCCGGTGAGCAGTTCTTC. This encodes CASRKPGQGAGEQFF.

CDR3 in DNA: TGTGCCAGCAGCTCCCAGAACACTGAAGCTTTCTTT. It is translated as CASSSQNTEAFF. J is TRBJ1-1 and V is TRBV11-3; unclear D gene. This CDR3 has 12 residues. Germline CDR1 reads SGHNT; CDR2 reads YENEEA. V was shortened by 4 bases and J by 1 base, with 4 bases between the two germline ends.